This T cell receptor (beta chain) is from a study of early T cells in non-severe SARS-CoV-2 infection. Looking at the study overall: Unsorted whole-blood RNA was sequenced in bulk, leaving chains unpaired.

J lost 8 bases, V lost 4 bases, and 8 bases had no gene match. Germline CDR1 SGHDT, CDR2 YYEEEE. This CDR3 spans 13 amino acids. This clonotype was recorded at least ten times. Its antigen is unknown. Study results and limitations: The VDJdb matching leaned toward anti-spike CD8 responses and overlooked private and CD4 specificities.

Unique molecular identifiers tagged individual cDNA molecules. TCRdb reanalysed the 5' RACE reads using MiXCR and keeps one entry per CDR3 protein. The table has some 96,000 distinct CDR3 sequences, less than 15% seen once; the top ten hold around 2.4%. V gene TRBV5-6 combines with J gene TRBJ2-5; the match to TRBD2 covers 7 bases. This sequence originates from an adult who was a healthcare worker with PCR-confirmed SARS-CoV-2 infection or an uninfected control (not recorded which). Sequencing was carried out using whole blood. The CDR3 loop is CASSPGASGTQYF. Written as DNA, the CDR3 is TGTGCCAGCAGCCCCGGGGCTAGCGGTACCCAGTACTTC.